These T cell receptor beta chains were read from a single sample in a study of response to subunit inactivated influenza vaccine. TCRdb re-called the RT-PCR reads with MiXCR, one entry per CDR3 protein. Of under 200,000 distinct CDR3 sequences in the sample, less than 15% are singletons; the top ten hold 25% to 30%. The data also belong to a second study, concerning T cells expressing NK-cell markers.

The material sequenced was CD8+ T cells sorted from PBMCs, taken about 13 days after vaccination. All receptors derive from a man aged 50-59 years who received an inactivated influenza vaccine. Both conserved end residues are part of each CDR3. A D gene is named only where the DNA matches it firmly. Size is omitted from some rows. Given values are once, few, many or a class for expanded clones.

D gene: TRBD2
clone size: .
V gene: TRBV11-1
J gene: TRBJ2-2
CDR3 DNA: TGTGCCAGCAGCTTATCGAACGGACTAGCGGGAGTTAACACCGGGGAGCTGTTTTTT
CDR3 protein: CASSLSNGLAGVNTGELFF

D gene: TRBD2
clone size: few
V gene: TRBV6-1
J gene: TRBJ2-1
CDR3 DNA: TGTGCCAGCAGTGCCACCCAAGCGGGAGTCTACAATGAGCAGTTCTTC
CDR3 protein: CASSATQAGVYNEQFF

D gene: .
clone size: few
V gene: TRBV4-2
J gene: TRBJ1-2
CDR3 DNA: TGTGCCAGCAGCCAGGAAGGGGGGGACATCTATGGCTACACCTTC
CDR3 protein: CASSQEGGDIYGYTF

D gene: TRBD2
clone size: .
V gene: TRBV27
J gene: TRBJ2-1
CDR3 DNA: TGTGCCAGCAGTGCGGGACTAGCGGGAGCGGGCAATGAGCAGTTCTTC
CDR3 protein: CASSAGLAGAGNEQFF

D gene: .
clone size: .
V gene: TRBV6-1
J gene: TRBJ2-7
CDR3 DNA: TGTGCCATCTCCAGGGGTGTCTCCTACGAGCAGTACTTC
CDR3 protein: CAISRGVSYEQYF

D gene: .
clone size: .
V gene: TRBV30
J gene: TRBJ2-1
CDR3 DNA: TGTGCCTGGAGTTCCAGGGGAAGTGAGCAGTTCTTC
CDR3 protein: CAWSSRGSEQFF

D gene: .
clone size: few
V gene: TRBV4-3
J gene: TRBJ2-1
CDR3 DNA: TGCGCCAGCAGCCAAGATGGGAAGGGCTCCTACAATGAGCAGTTCTTC
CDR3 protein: CASSQDGKGSYNEQFF

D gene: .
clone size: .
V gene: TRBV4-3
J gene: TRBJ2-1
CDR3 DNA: TGCGCCAGCAGCCAAGATTCGGGGTACAATGAGCAGTTCTTC
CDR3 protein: CASSQDSGYNEQFF

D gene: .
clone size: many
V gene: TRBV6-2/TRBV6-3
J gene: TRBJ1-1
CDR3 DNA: TGTGCCAGCAGTTCCACGGGCGAAGCTTTCTTT
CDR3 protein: CASSSTGEAFF

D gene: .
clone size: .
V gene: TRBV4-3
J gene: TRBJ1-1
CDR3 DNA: TGCGCCAGCAGCCAAGTAAGGATGAACACTGAAGCTTTCTTT
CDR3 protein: CASSQVRMNTEAFF

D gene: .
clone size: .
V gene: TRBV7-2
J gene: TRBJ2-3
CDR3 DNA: TGTGCCAGCAGCTACCTGGTCAAGGGCACAGATACGCAGTATTTT
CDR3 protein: CASSYLVKGTDTQYF

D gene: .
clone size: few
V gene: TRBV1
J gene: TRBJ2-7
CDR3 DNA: TGCACCGCTCCGGGGAATCCCAATCGGCTAGCGGGACCCTCCTACGAGCAGTACTTC
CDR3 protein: CTAPGNPNRLAGPSYEQYF

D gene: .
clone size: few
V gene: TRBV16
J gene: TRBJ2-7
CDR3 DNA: TGTGCCAGCAGCCCGACGATATCCTACGAGCAGTACTTC
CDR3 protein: CASSPTISYEQYF

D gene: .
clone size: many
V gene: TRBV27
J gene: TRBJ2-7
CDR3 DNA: TGTGCCAGCAGGCCAGGCGGGGTTTCCTACGAGCAGTACTTC
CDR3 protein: CASRPGGVSYEQYF

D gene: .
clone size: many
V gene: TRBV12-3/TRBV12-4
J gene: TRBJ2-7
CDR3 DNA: TGTGCCAGCAGTCCGTCCCCCTCCTACGAGCAGTACTTC
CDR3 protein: CASSPSPSYEQYF

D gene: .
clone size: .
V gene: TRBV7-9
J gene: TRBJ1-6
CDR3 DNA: TGTGCCAGCAGCTTAGAACAGGCGGCGCCCCTCCACTTT
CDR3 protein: CASSLEQAAPLHF

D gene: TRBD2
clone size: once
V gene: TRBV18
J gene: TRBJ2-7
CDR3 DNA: TGTGCCAGCTCACAGGGGACTAGCGGGGGTTCCTACGAGCAGTACTTC
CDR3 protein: CASSQGTSGGSYEQYF

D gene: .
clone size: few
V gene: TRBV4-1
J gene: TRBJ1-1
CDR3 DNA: TGCGCCAGCAGCCAAGCTGGAATTCTACCGGGACTAACGAACCCTGAAGCTTTCTTT
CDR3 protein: CASSQAGILPGLTNPEAFF

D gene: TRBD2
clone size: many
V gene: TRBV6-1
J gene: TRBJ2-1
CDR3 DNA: TGTGCCAGCAGCCCCGGGGTAGCGGGGATTTCCTACAATGAGCAGTTCTTC
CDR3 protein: CASSPGVAGISYNEQFF

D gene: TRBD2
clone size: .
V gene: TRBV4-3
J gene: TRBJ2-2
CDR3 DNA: TGCGCCAGCAGCGAATCCATACTAGCGGTAAACACCGGGGAGCTGTTTTTT
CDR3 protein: CASSESILAVNTGELFF

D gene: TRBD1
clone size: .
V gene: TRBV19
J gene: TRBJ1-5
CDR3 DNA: TGTGCCAGTAGACCGGGACAGGGGCATCAGCCCCAGCATTTT
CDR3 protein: CASRPGQGHQPQHF

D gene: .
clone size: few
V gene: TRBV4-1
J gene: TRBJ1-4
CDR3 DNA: TGCGCCAGCAGCCAAGCAGTGAATGAAAAACTGTTTTTT
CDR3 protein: CASSQAVNEKLFF

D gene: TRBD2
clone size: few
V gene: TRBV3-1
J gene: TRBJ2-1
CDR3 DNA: TGTGCCAGCAGCCAGGAACTTGCGGGGGGGAAGAATGAGCAGTTCTTC
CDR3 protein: CASSQELAGGKNEQFF

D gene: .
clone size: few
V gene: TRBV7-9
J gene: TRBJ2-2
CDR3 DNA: TGTGCCAGCAGCAGCCGACAGAGGTTGTCCGGGGAGCTGTTTTTT
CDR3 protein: CASSSRQRLSGELFF

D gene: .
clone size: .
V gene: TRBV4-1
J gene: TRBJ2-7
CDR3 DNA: TGCGCCAGCAGCCAAGTAATGGGGGACTACGAGCAGTACTTC
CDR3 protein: CASSQVMGDYEQYF

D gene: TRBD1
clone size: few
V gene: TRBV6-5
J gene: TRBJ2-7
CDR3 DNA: TGTGCCAGCAGTTTTGGACAGGGACCGGCCAACGAGCAGTACTTC
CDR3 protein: CASSFGQGPANEQYF

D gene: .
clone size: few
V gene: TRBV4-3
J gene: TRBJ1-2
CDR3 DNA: TGCGCCAGCAGCCGGGCGGGGGCCAACTATGGCTACACCTTC
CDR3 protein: CASSRAGANYGYTF

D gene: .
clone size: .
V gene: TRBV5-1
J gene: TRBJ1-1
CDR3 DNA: TGCGCCAGCAGCCCTAGGACACCTAGGACTGAAGCTTTCTTT
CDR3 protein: CASSPRTPRTEAFF

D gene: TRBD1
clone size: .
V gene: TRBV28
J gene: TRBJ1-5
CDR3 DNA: TGTGCCAGCAGTTTATTAATCGAGGCAGGGGGAAATCAGCCCCAGCATTTT
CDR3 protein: CASSLLIEAGGNQPQHF

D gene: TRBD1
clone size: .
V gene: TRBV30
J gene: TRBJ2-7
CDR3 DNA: TGTGCCTGGAGTGTACATCCCCCGGGACAGGGTAAACACGAGCAGTACTTC
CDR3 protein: CAWSVHPPGQGKHEQYF

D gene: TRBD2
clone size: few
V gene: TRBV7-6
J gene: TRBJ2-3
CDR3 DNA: TGTGCCAGCAGCCTCGTAGAATCCGGGACTACCACAGATACGCAGTATTTT
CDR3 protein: CASSLVESGTTTDTQYF

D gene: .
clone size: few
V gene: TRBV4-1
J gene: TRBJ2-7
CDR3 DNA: TGCGCCAGCAGCCAAGTCCTGACGTACGCCTACGAGCAGTACTTC
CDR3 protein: CASSQVLTYAYEQYF

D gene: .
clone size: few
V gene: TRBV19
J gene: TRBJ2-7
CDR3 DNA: TGTGCCAGTAGCCAAAGAAGGGCGTTTAGCCGCCACGAGCAGTACTTC
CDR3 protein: CASSQRRAFSRHEQYF

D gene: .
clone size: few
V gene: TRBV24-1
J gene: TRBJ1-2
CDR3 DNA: TGTGCCCCTAACAGTCGGTGGGAAACCTATGGCTACACCTTC
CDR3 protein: CAPNSRWETYGYTF

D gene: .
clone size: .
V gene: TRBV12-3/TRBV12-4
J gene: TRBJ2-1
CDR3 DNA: TGTGCCAGCAGTTTGGATGAATCCAATGAGCAGTTCTTC
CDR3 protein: CASSLDESNEQFF

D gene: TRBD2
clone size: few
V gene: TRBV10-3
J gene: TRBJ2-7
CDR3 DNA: TGTGCCATCAGTGAGTCTCTGATCGCGGGAGTCGTTGGCGAGCAGTACTTC
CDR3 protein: CAISESLIAGVVGEQYF

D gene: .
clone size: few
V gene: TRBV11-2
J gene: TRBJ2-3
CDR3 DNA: TGTGCCAGCAGCTTAATATGGACTTACACAGATACGCAGTATTTT
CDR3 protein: CASSLIWTYTDTQYF

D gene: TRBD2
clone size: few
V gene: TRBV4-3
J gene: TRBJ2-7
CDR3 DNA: TGCGCCAGCAGCCAAGTAGCGGGGGAACCATACGAGCAGTACTTC
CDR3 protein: CASSQVAGEPYEQYF

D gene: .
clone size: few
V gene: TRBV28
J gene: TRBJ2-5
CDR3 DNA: TGTGCCAGCAGTTTTTATATACAAGAGACCCAGTACTTC
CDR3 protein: CASSFYIQETQYF

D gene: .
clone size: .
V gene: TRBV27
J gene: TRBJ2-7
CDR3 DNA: TGTGCCAGCAGTCCCGGTTGGGTACAGACTCCTTACGAGCAGTACTTC
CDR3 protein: CASSPGWVQTPYEQYF

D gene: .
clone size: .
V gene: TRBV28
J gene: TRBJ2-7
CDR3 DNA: TGTGCCAGCAGGACCCGGGACGGGTACTACGAGCAGTACTTC
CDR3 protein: CASRTRDGYYEQYF